The 24 T cell receptor beta chains below come from one sample, sequenced in a study of post-analysis software for immune sequencing data. Study outcomes and limitations: In patients, four to six TRBV segments were more frequent than in controls, with TRBV5-6, TRBV5-1 and TRBV20-1 among them.

The TCR beta cDNA libraries carried unique molecular identifiers. TCRdb ran MiXCR on the PCR reads and lists one entry per CDR3 protein. The sample lists about 820,000 distinct CDR3 sequences; under 70% were seen once. The antigens these receptors bind are not known. Material: blood. The receptor set was obtained from a girl under 18 with multiple sclerosis.

On this clonotype itself: A junction end diverges from the germline sequence, so it may reflect a read error. The chain uses TRBV7-2 and TRBJ2-3, with TRBD1 matching over 8 bases. This CDR3 spans 15 amino acids. The germline CDR1 and CDR2 sequences are SGHTA and FQGNSA. The CDR3 DNA reads as TGTGCCAGCAGCTTAGGACAGGGGAGTACAGATGCGCAGTATTTT. Amino acid sequence: CASSLGQGSTDAQYF.

This sequence joins TRBV29-1 and TRBJ2-1, with 8 bases aligning to TRBD1. CDR3 length: 17 amino acids. After removal of 4 bases from V and 4 bases from J, the junction contained 15 bases not matched to a gene. Germline V lookup: CDR1 SQVTM, CDR2 ANQGSEA. As DNA, the CDR3 is TGCAGCGTTGTAAGTCGAGGAGGGGACAGGAGATACAATGAGCAGTTCTTC. It encodes CSVVSRGGDRRYNEQFF.

This sequence joins TRBV27 and TRBJ2-3, with 11 bases that match TRBD2. With 5 bases clipped from V and 5 bases from J, the junction kept 15 bases outside the gene matches. The CDR3 runs to 18 residues. Looked up from germline, CDR1 is MNHEY and CDR2 is SMNVEV (reference sequence). The CDR3 spells CASSAGTSGTASGDTQYF. Here the CDR3 DNA reads TGTGCCAGCAGTGCTGGGACTAGCGGAACGGCTTCCGGAGATACGCAGTATTTT.

This chain uses TRBV12-3 or TRBV12-4 with TRBJ2-7, with 9 nucleotides matching TRBD1. The CDR3 length is 14 residues. V lost 6 bases, J lost 4 bases, and 7 bases stayed unmatched. The CDR3, as DNA: TGTGCCAGCAGACCAGGACAGGGGTGGTACGAGCAGTACTTC. Amino acid sequence: CASRPGQGWYEQYF.

The rearrangement links TRBV20-1 to TRBJ2-1, with 7 positions matching TRBD2. The J segment lost 0 bases and the V segment lost 2 bases, leaving 4 bases of the junction unmatched. Germline lookup yields CDR1 DFQATT and CDR2 SNEGSKA (reference sequence). This CDR3 contains 15 residues. The CDR3 DNA reads TGCAGTGCTAGAACCCTAGCGGACTCCTACAATGAGCAGTTCTTC. Residues: CSARTLADSYNEQFF.

The genes are TRBV7-9 and TRBJ2-7; 7 positions agree with TRBD1. Germline V lookup: CDR1 SEHNR, CDR2 FQNEAQ (reference sequence). Trimming took 5 bases from V and 0 from J; bases not matched to a gene: 10. This CDR3 contains 16 residues. CDR3 in amino acids: CASSAQDRSGSYEQYF. CDR3 in DNA: TGTGCCAGCAGCGCCCAGGACAGGTCAGGCTCCTACGAGCAGTACTTC.

This clonotype was seen only a few times. This sequence joins TRBV20-1 and TRBJ2-6; D may be TRBD1 (6 bases). Trimming stripped 5 bases from V and 4 bases from J, with 12 bases between. CDR3 length: 14 residues. CDR1 is DFQATT, CDR2 SNEGSKA, per germline (reference sequence). The CDR3 is CSAPAGVGANVLTF. The CDR3 DNA reads TGCAGTGCTCCAGCAGGGGTAGGGGCCAACGTCCTGACTTTC.

This sequence joins TRBV6-1 and TRBJ2-7, with 13 positions matching TRBD2. The end of the DNA is better explained by TRBJ2-5, so the J call may be wrong. Germline-derived CDR1 and CDR2 are MNHNS and SASEGT. CDR3 size: 16 residues. CDR3 loop: CASSGLAGGRGETQYF. CDR3 DNA sequence: TGTGCCAGCAGTGGACTAGCGGGGGGCCGGGGTGAGACCCAGTACTTC.

V is TRBV5-6 and J is TRBJ2-1; D may be TRBD2 (5 bases). Germline V lookup: CDR1 SGHDT, CDR2 YYEEEE. This CDR3 is 15 amino acids long. V was cut by 0 bases and J by 8 bases, with 15 bases left in between. The CDR3 DNA follows: TGTGCCAGCAGCTTGGCTAGCCCCAATAGGGATGAGCAGTTCTTC. This gives the protein CASSLASPNRDEQFF.

This chain uses TRBV20-1 with TRBJ2-1; 8 bases fit TRBD2. V trimming: 5 bases; J trimming: 0 bases; junction bases outside the gene matches: 9. The CDR3 loop spans 16 amino acids. The germline V gene has CDR1 DFQATT and CDR2 SNEGSKA (reference sequence). CDR3 in DNA: TGCAGTGCTGGCGGGCGGGGGGCCTTCTCCTACAATGAGCAGTTCTTC. Its translation: CSAGGRGAFSYNEQFF.

As to this clonotype: At one boundary the junction diverges from the germline segment, which might be a read error. J is TRBJ2-7 and V is TRBV19; D gene uncertain. This CDR3 is 13 amino acids long. The germline V gene has CDR1 LNHDA and CDR2 SQIVND (reference sequence). The CDR3 DNA sequence: TGTGCCAGTAGTATTTCTGGCTCCCACGAGCAGTACTTC. It yields the protein CASSISGSHEQYF.

The chain carries TRBV7-6 and TRBJ2-1; D gene ambiguous. V gave up 5 bases and J gave up 5 bases, with 13 bases separating them. CDR1 SGHVS and CDR2 FNYEAQ come from the germline V gene. CDR3 length: 14 amino acids. CDR3 DNA: TGTGCCAGCAGCCACGGTGCCGAGGACAATGAGCAGTTCTTC. Amino acids: CASSHGAEDNEQFF. The whole variable domain, remainder taken from reference TRBV7-6 and TRBJ2-1, is GAGVSQSPRYKVTKRGQDVALRCDPISGHVSLYWYRQALGQGPEFLTYFNYEAQQDKSGLPNDRFSAERPEGSISTLTIQRTEQRDSAMYRCASSHGAEDNEQFFGPGTRLTVL.

The CDR3 DNA reads as TGTGCCAGCGTATCGGACAGGGCATACAATGAGCAGTTCTTC. Its protein is CASVSDRAYNEQFF. V is TRBV11-2 and J is TRBJ2-1; 8 bases are a match to TRBD1. Germline CDR1 is SGHAT and CDR2 is FQNNGV. Trimming at V came to 8 bases and at J to 4 bases, leaving 7 bases not matched to a gene. CDR3 length: 14 amino acids.

This clonotype was seen a handful of times. The chain employs TRBV5-4 and TRBJ2-4; D is uncertain. The J call may be in error: the DNA end matches TRBJ2-7 better. The CDR3 length is 12 residues. Germline CDR1 is SGHNT and CDR2 is YYREEE (reference sequence). For the CDR3, the DNA is TGTGCCAGCAGCTTTGGCCAAACCGAGCAGTACTTC. The encoded protein is CASSFGQTEQYF.

The sample holds one count of this clonotype. As DNA, the CDR3 is TGCGCCAGCAGCCCTTTTTGGATCCATCCGGGACAGGGAACCTACGAGCAGTACTTC. Translating gives CASSPFWIHPGQGTYEQYF. V and J are TRBV5-1 and TRBJ2-7, with TRBD1 identical over 9 bases. The germline V gene encodes CDR1 SGHRS and CDR2 YFSETQ. V shed 4 bases, J shed 2 bases, and the junction held 19 bases outside the gene matches. The CDR3 has 19 amino acids.

V usage is TRBV29-1 and J usage is TRBJ1-1; TRBD1 matches at 7 bases. From germline, CDR1 is SQVTM and CDR2 ANQGSEA. Unmatched junction bases numbered 8, after V lost 5 bases and J lost 8 bases. This CDR3 has 12 amino acids. CDR3 sequence (DNA): TGCAGCGTTCGACAGGGTGCTAGGGAAGCTTTCTTT. Protein: CSVRQGAREAFF.

This clonotype was recorded only once. The chain links TRBV3-1 to TRBJ2-3; no clear D gene. Per germline, CDR1 LGHDT and CDR2 YNNKEL (reference sequence). Trimming shortened V by 2 bases and J by 4 bases, and 10 bases separated the two germline ends. This CDR3 is built from 14 residues. CDR3 bases: TGTGCCAGCAGCCAAAGGACGCCCCCAGATACGCAGTATTTT. It specifies CASSQRTPPDTQYF.

This clonotype was counted only a few times. The chain couples TRBV20-1 to TRBJ2-1, with D perhaps matching TRBD1 (5 bases). There are 15 residues in the CDR3. V lost 0 bases and J 8 bases, leaving 17 bases between the germline ends. Germline CDR1 DFQATT, CDR2 SNEGSKA (reference sequence). The CDR3 region is CSARDQGLPVYEQFF. CDR3 in DNA: TGCAGTGCTAGAGATCAGGGCCTCCCGGTCTATGAGCAGTTCTTC.

The chain has TRBV21-1 and TRBJ1-5; the DNA was not compared with TRBD1, the D call given in the table. TRBV21-1 counts as a pseudogene. This CDR3 spans 18 amino acids. In nucleotides, the CDR3 is TGTGCCAGCAGCACATGGACAGTTCCCCTATATAGCAATCAGCCCCAGCATTTT. It is translated as CASSTWTVPLYSNQPQHF.

The gene calls are TRBV29-1 and TRBJ2-7; weak D call: TRBD1 (6 bases). Trimming removed 6 bases at V and 2 bases at J, with 11 bases between. Germline assignment: CDR1 SQVTM and CDR2 ANQGSEA. The CDR3 is 12 amino acids. The CDR3 sequence: CSVRTVPYEQYF. The CDR3 DNA sequence: TGCAGCGTCAGGACAGTGCCCTACGAGCAGTACTTC.

V and J are TRBV5-1 and TRBJ1-2, with 7 bases identical to TRBD1. Germline-derived CDR1 and CDR2 are SGHRS and YFSETQ. J gave up 4 bases and V 2 bases, and 5 bases lay outside the gene matches. The CDR3 sequence is 14 residues long. CDR3 in amino acids: CASSFQGDGYGYTF. CDR3 DNA: TGCGCCAGCAGCTTCCAGGGGGACGGCTATGGCTACACCTTC.

This clonotype was counted only a few times. The V and J genes are TRBV29-1 and TRBJ2-5, with no clear D. The CDR3 loop spans 10 amino acids. V gave up 7 bases and J gave up 3 bases, with 6 bases separating them. In germline, CDR1 is SQVTM, CDR2 ANQGSEA. In DNA form, the CDR3 reads TGCAGCGCCGATAAAGAGACCCAGTACTTC. Translating it yields CSADKETQYF.

The chain has TRBV7-2 and TRBJ2-7; no firm D call. Per germline, CDR1 SGHTA and CDR2 FQGNSA. This CDR3 has 14 residues. Trimming removed 2 bases from V and 0 bases from J, with 8 bases in between. The CDR3 nucleotides are TGTGCCAGCAGCTTACCCCTGAGCTCCTACGAGCAGTACTTC. Its protein product is CASSLPLSSYEQYF.

The V and J genes are TRBV12-3 or TRBV12-4 and TRBJ1-5; 7 bases are a match to TRBD1. V shed 5 bases, J shed 4 bases, and the junction held 8 bases outside the gene matches. CDR3 size: 15 residues. CDR3 bases: TGTGCCAGCAGTCCTTCCGGGACAGAAAATCAGCCCCAGCATTTT. Translated, it gives CASSPSGTENQPQHF.